Below, 21 T cell receptor beta chains from the same sample are listed, as sequenced in a study of preoperative IRX-2 immunotherapy in early breast cancer. Repertoires were generated with immunoSEQ multiplex PCR, while TCRdb's copy carries only in-frame clones and drops some. The table includes roughly 93,000 clones, around 86% detected once. The treatment denotes: preoperative locoregional IRX-2 cytokine immunotherapy. The sequencing used tumor tissue, collected after IRX-2 immunotherapy. The receptors derive from a human donor with breast cancer.

Worth noting for this clone: Some base is unread or ambiguous, which is why its residue reads as X. The J gene is TRBJ1-4, the V gene TRBV5-1, with D hard to call. V was clipped by 1 base and J by 0 bases, with 4 bases between them. This CDR3 region has 14 residues. CDR1 SGHRS and CDR2 YFSETQ come from the germline V gene. The DNA of the CDR3 is TGCGCCAGCAGCTTGTCMGCAACTAATGAAAAACTGTTTTTT. Translated, it gives CASSLXATNEKLFF. From start to end, the CDR3 is CASSLSATNEKLFF.

This rearrangement joins TRBV1 to TRBJ2-2; the listed D gene, TRBD2, was not tested against the DNA. TRBV1 is flagged as a pseudogene. This CDR3 is built from 16 residues. CDR3: CASSSRSGENTGELFF. CDR3 nucleotide sequence: TGCGCCAGCAGTTCTCGTAGCGGGGAGAACACCGGGGAGCTGTTTTTT.

V gene TRBV5-1 combines with J gene TRBJ1-5, with TRBD1 matching 7 bases. Germline CDR1 is SGHRS and CDR2 is YFSETQ. The junction had 10 bases not matched to a gene; V was cut back by 4 bases and J by 6 bases. This CDR3 spans 15 amino acids. The CDR3 bases are TGCGCCAGCAGCATAGCAGGGGGATCGGGTCAGCCCCAGCATTTT. As protein: CASSIAGGSGQPQHF.

The gene calls are TRBV6-8 and TRBJ1-3, with D unresolved. Germline lookup yields CDR1 MNHGY and CDR2 SAAAGT. The CDR3 is 13 amino acids. V was clipped by 9 bases and J by 4 bases, with 13 bases between them. CDR3 residues: CASSLGHGNTIYF. The CDR3, as DNA: TGTGCCAGTTCGCTGGGCCACGGAAACACCATATATTTT.

The J gene is TRBJ2-3, the V gene TRBV7-4; D remains unclear. There are 14 residues in the CDR3. V was cut by 1 base and J by 1 base, with 6 bases left in between. Germline assignment: CDR1 SGHVT and CDR2 SQSDAQ. CDR3 DNA sequence: TGTGCCAGCAGCTTAGTGGGTGGCACAGATACGCAGTATTTT. Amino acid sequence: CASSLVGGTDTQYF.

V gene TRBV6-8 combines with J gene TRBJ2-7, with 9 bases aligning to TRBD1. Germline assignment: CDR1 MNHGY and CDR2 SAAAGT. The V segment lost 10 bases and the J segment 6 bases; nucleotides outside the gene matches: 7. This CDR3 is 12 amino acids long. The CDR3 is CAIRGDRAEQYF. The CDR3 DNA is TGTGCCATCAGGGGGGACAGGGCCGAGCAGTACTTC.

V usage is TRBV28 and J usage is TRBJ2-7, with a weak D call TRBD1 (6 bases). Germline V gene lookup returns CDR1 MDHEN and CDR2 SYDVKM. CDR3 length: 15 amino acids. V lost 3 bases and J lost 3, with 15 bases in between. In DNA, the CDR3 is TGTGCCAGCAGTTTGGGGACACCGAGCCACTACGAGCAGTACTTC. This translates into CASSLGTPSHYEQYF.

The CDR3 DNA sequence: TGTGCCAGCACCTCCGGGACAGGGTCTGGCTACACCTTC. This gives the protein CASTSGTGSGYTF. J is TRBJ1-2 and V is TRBV12-5; 9 nucleotides align to TRBD1. The CDR3 length is 13 residues. CDR1 and CDR2 (germline): LGHNT, FRNRAP.

V is TRBV5-1 and J is TRBJ2-3, with D perhaps matching TRBD1 or TRBD2 (5 bases each). The CDR3 runs to 15 residues. Germline CDR1 and CDR2: SGHRS and YFSETQ. V lost 2 bases to trimming and J lost 2 bases, with 12 bases between them. For the CDR3, the DNA is TGCGCCAGCAGCTTAGGTTGGGGGAACACAGATACGCAGTATTTT. The encoded protein is CASSLGWGNTDTQYF.

This rearrangement joins TRBV11-3 to TRBJ2-7, with D possibly TRBD2 on 7 matching bases. In germline, CDR1 is SGHNT, CDR2 YENEEA. This CDR3 is 17 amino acids long. Trimming pared 5 bases from V and 3 bases from J, leaving 23 bases between. The CDR3 DNA follows: TGTGCCAGCAGCCTGGGAGGGTACGGCGGGGGCGGCTACGAGCAGTACTTC. Its translation is CASSLGGYGGGGYEQYF. The entire variable domain, with the rest obtained from reference TRBV11-3 and TRBJ2-7, is as follows: EAGVVQSPRYKIIEKKQPVAFWCNPISGHNTLYWYLQNLGQGPELLIRYENEEAVDDSQLPKDRFSAERLKGVDSTLKIQPAELGDSAVYLCASSLGGYGGGGYEQYFGPGTRLTVT.

The chain joins TRBV6-8 to TRBJ1-2; D is possibly TRBD1 (5 bases). Trimming left V 6 bases short and J 6 bases short, with 20 bases between. This CDR3 is 15 amino acids long. CDR1 is MNHGY, CDR2 SAAAGT, per germline. CDR3 sequence (DNA): TGTGCCAGCAGGGGGCTACTAGACAGAGGGGATGGCTACACCTTC. Its protein is CASRGLLDRGDGYTF.

The V gene is TRBV6-8, the J gene TRBJ1-5; 7 bases agree with TRBD1. The CDR3 has 13 amino acids. After removal of 10 bases from V and 3 bases from J, the junction contained 6 bases not matched to a gene. Germline lookup yields CDR1 MNHGY and CDR2 SAAAGT. CDR3 sequence: CATGQATNQPQHF. The CDR3 nucleotides read TGTGCCACCGGACAGGCCACCAATCAGCCCCAGCATTTT.

This rearrangement joins TRBV14 to TRBJ2-1; D uncertain. Germline V gene sequence: CDR1 SGHDN, CDR2 FVKESK. The CDR3 extends over 11 amino acids. V lost 4 bases and J lost 9, with 7 bases in between. CDR3 bases: TGTGCCAGCAGCCCCGGCGGTGAGCAGTTCTTC. Protein sequence: CASSPGGEQFF.

The genes are TRBV6-1 and TRBJ1-2; 9 bases map to TRBD1. Trimming at V came to 0 bases and at J to 4 bases, leaving 6 bases not matched to a gene. This CDR3 is built from 16 residues. The germline V gene has CDR1 MNHNS and CDR2 SASEGT. The DNA for the CDR3 is TGTGCCAGCAGTGAAGCACTCACAGGGGGCAGCTATGGCTACACCTTC. Its translation is CASSEALTGGSYGYTF.

The chain links TRBV23-1 to TRBJ1-3, with D possibly TRBD1 on 6 matching bases. TRBV23-1 is identified as an open reading frame with a role that is uncertain. With 6 bases removed from V and 0 bases from J, the gap between germline ends came to 15 bases. The CDR3 totals 16 residues. The CDR3 nucleotides are TGCGCCAGCAGCGTTTCGGACAGAACCTCTGGAAACACCATATATTTT. It specifies CASSVSDRTSGNTIYF.

This clone appeared a single time. The V call is TRBV18, the J call TRBJ2-5; D uncertain. The CDR3 runs 12 residues. The V end lost 2 bases, the J end lost 5 bases, and 6 bases lay between the germline ends. Looked up from germline, CDR1 is KGHSH and CDR2 is LQKENI. The CDR3 sequence is CASSPGLETQYF. The CDR3 nucleotides read TGTGCCAGCTCACCAGGTTTGGAGACCCAGTACTTC. Filled out from reference TRBV18 and TRBJ2-5, the complete variable domain reads NAGVMQNPRHLVRRRGQEARLRCSPMKGHSHVYWYRQLPEEGLKFMVYLQKENIIDESGMPKERFSAEFPKEGPSILRIQQVVRGDSAAYFCASSPGLETQYFGPGTRLLVL.

The V gene is TRBV19, the J gene TRBJ1-2; no firm D call. Germline V gene lookup returns CDR1 LNHDA and CDR2 SQIVND (reference sequence). The CDR3 has 14 residues. Trimming removed 7 bases from V and 7 bases from J, with 19 bases in between. The DNA of the CDR3 is TGTGCCAGTACCCAACGAATCGCCTCTGGTGGCTACACCTTC. As protein: CASTQRIASGGYTF.

DNA of the CDR3: TGTGCCAGCAGCCAAGTTGAAAGGGCCGGGGAGCTGTTTTTT. Translated: CASSQVERAGELFF. The genes are TRBV14 and TRBJ2-2; D remains unclear. The germline V gene has CDR1 SGHDN and CDR2 FVKESK. Trimming removed 1 base from V and 6 bases from J, with 9 bases in between. The CDR3 sequence is 14 residues long.

The rearrangement links TRBV19 to TRBJ1-2, with 9 nucleotides matching TRBD1. This CDR3 region has 14 residues. Germline V gene sequence: CDR1 LNHDA, CDR2 SQIVND (reference sequence). V trimming: 4 bases; J trimming: 8 bases; junction bases outside the gene matches: 8. CDR3 residues: CASSTGQGPYGYTF. As DNA, the CDR3 is TGTGCCAGTAGTACCGGACAGGGGCCATACGGCTACACCTTC. Variable domain in full (rest from reference TRBV19 and TRBJ1-2): DGGITQSPKYLFRKEGQNVTLSCEQNLNHDAMYWYRQDPGQGLRLIYYSQIVNDFQKGDIAEGYSVSREKKESFPLTVTSAQKNPTAFYLCASSTGQGPYGYTFGSGTRLTVV.

This chain connects TRBV7-6 to TRBJ2-7; possibly TRBD2 for D (6 bases). V was clipped by 8 bases and J by 3 bases, with 20 bases between them. From germline, CDR1 is SGHVS and CDR2 FNYEAQ. This CDR3 has 15 amino acids. CDR3: CASGKGGLRDYEQYF. The CDR3 coding sequence is TGTGCCAGCGGCAAGGGAGGTCTGCGGGACTACGAGCAGTACTTC.

The genes are TRBV19 and TRBJ1-5, with D unresolved. Deletions cut 1 base from V and 1 base from J, with 11 bases between. Germline CDR1 LNHDA, CDR2 SQIVND (reference sequence). The CDR3 is made up of 16 amino acids. DNA of the CDR3: TGTGCCAGTAGTATAGTCAAGGAGGTAAGCAATCAGCCCCAGCATTTT. It specifies CASSIVKEVSNQPQHF.